Given below is one T cell receptor beta chain in context. Its matching antigen is unknown. TCRdb reanalysed the 5' RACE reads using MiXCR and keeps one entry per CDR3 protein. This table holds approximately 600,000 distinct CDR3 sequences, 9% to 10% found once. Every sampled donor was Caucasian and healthy. This specimen comes from a study of identical twins. Points from the study as a whole: Recombination models fit unrelated individuals' TCR alpha sharing but underestimated twins'.

This CDR3 region has 16 residues. These sequences were also reported in another study, on yellow fever vaccine responses in identical twins. This second study says: Twins reportedly showed a vaccine T cell response that seemed partly convergent and partly personalized.

The sequence was obtained from a woman aged 18-29 years in good health. Sequenced input: PBMCs. The rearrangement joins TRBV21-1 to TRBJ2-7; TRBD1 is the table's D call, not checked against the DNA. TRBV21-1 is marked as a pseudogene. CDR3 DNA sequence: TGTGCCAGCAGCACCCTAAACAGGAAGACCGGATACGAGCAGTACTTC. It specifies CASSTLNRKTGYEQYF.